This entry features one T cell receptor beta chain sequence. Its antigen is unidentified. TCR beta CDR3 region amplification was performed from RNA transcripts. The HTBI primer set drove a first-round RT-PCR of the TCR CDR3. TCRdb re-called the multiplex PCR reads through MiXCR, storing one row per CDR3 protein. The profile covers 480,000 or so distinct CDR3 sequences, with 46% appearing a single time and about two fifths taken by the ten largest. Exclusion of a patient resulted from uncontrolled infection, other autoimmune disease, pregnancy or lactation. This entry comes from a study of T cells in Graves' hyperthyroidism and ophthalmopathy. General study findings and limits: Most clonotypes expanded in the thyroid (above 0.001) were also present in blood. A model of 13 V-J pairs discriminated ophthalmopathy from stable hyperthyroidism. Ophthalmopathy onset followed model prediction by a median about 6.5 months.

Germline V gene lookup returns CDR1 SQVTM and CDR2 ANQGSEA. V was pared by 8 bases and J by 0 bases, with 17 bases between. CDR3 length: 14 amino acids. The material sequenced was peripheral blood or thyroid tissue (not recorded which). The source of this sequence is an adult woman with Graves' disease, either hyperthyroidism or ophthalmopathy (not recorded which). The V gene is TRBV29-1, the J gene TRBJ2-7, with D uncertain. CDR3 sequence (DNA): TGCAGCAGTGAAGGGCGGCCCAGCTCCTACGAGCAGTACTTC. This encodes CSSEGRPSSYEQYF.